A selection of T cell receptor beta chains follows, all from one sample in a study of shared clonotypes between healthy human individuals. Generated by immunoSEQ multiplex PCR, the TCRdb table keeps only in-frame clones and is missing some. The repertoire holds just over 2,000,000 clones, with around 96% as singletons. Source material: naive CD8+ T cells sorted from blood. The receptors stem from a man in his late teens or twenties in good health. Both conserved end residues are part of each CDR3. The D gene is left open where the match is weak. Rows give clone size only sometimes, using once, few, many, or a class for an expanded clone.

abundance | j_gene | d_gene | v_gene | CDR3nt | CDR3aa
NA | TRBJ2-2 | NA | TRBV30 | TGTGCCTGGAGTATGTGGACGAACACCGGGGAGCTGTTTTTT | CAWSMWTNTGELFF
NA | TRBJ2-7 | NA | TRBV4-1 | TGCGCCAGCAGCCAACGGGGAGCTGACAGGTCGAGCGAGCAGTACTTC | CASSQRGADRSSEQYF
NA | TRBJ1-6 | NA | TRBV28 | TGTGCCAGCAGTTTATTAGGGAGCCTTAATTCACCCCTCCACTTT | CASSLLGSLNSPLHF
NA | TRBJ2-2 | NA | TRBV4-3 | TGCGCCAGCAGCCATCCCCGGGACTCGAACACCGGGGAGCTGTTTTTT | CASSHPRDSNTGELFF
NA | TRBJ1-5 | TRBD1 | TRBV6-6 | TGTGCCAGCAGTGACACAGGGGGCATTGAGCCCCAGCATTTT | CASSDTGGIEPQHF
NA | TRBJ2-3 | NA | TRBV7-8 | TGTGCCAGCAGCTTTCGGCTAGGGGGCACAGATACGCAGTATTTT | CASSFRLGGTDTQYF
NA | TRBJ2-1 | TRBD1 | TRBV27 | TGTGCCAGCAGCCAACCCCGGGAACAGGGGCTGCTTGAGCAGTTCTTC | CASSQPREQGLLEQFF
NA | TRBJ2-7 | NA | TRBV4-1 | TGCGCCAGCAGCCAAGGTGGAGAGGGGGGGACCTACGAGCAGTACTTC | CASSQGGEGGTYEQYF
NA | TRBJ1-5 | NA | TRBV7-9 | TGTGCCAGCAGCTTAGGGCAGGGTGAACAGCCCCAGCATTTT | CASSLGQGEQPQHF
NA | TRBJ2-1 | TRBD1 | TRBV5-1 | TGCGCCAGCAGCTTAGGTCAGGGGGTCTACAATGAGCAGTTCTTC | CASSLGQGVYNEQFF
NA | TRBJ1-1 | NA | TRBV6-1 | TGTGCCAGCAGTGAATTCCGGGGACCCTACACTGAAGCTTTCTTT | CASSEFRGPYTEAFF
NA | TRBJ1-2 | NA | TRBV7-9 | TGTGCCAGCAGCGGTCCTTTAGGGGACTATGGCTACACCTTC | CASSGPLGDYGYTF
NA | TRBJ1-2 | NA | TRBV11-2 | TGTGCCAGCAGCTTAGGGGTCGACTATGGCTACACCTTC | CASSLGVDYGYTF
NA | TRBJ1-1 | NA | TRBV29-1 | TGCAGCGTCCGTCCAGGAGCCCTAGCTTTCTTT | CSVRPGALAFF
NA | TRBJ2-7 | TRBD2 | TRBV7-8 | TGTGCCAGCAGCTTACTGGCGGGAGGGCGCGAGCAGTACTTC | CASSLLAGGREQYF
NA | TRBJ1-1 | TRBD1 | TRBV6-1 | TGTGCCAGCAGGCCGGGACAGGGGTCCACTGAAGCTTTCTTT | CASRPGQGSTEAFF
NA | TRBJ2-1 | TRBD2 | TRBV11-2 | TGTGCCAGCAGCATTAGCGGGGGGGCCTACAATGAGCAGTTCTTC | CASSISGGAYNEQFF
NA | TRBJ1-5 | TRBD1 | TRBV7-6 | TGTGCCAGCAGCCCGACAGGGGGTGGTCAGCCCCAGCATTTT | CASSPTGGGQPQHF
once | TRBJ2-7 | NA | TRBV19 | TGTGCCAGTAGTAGTGAAGAGACAGCTGATACCTACGAGCAGTACTTC | CASSSEETADTYEQYF
NA | TRBJ2-6 | NA | TRBV27 | TGTGCCAGCACCCTCGTTGGCCCTGGGGCCAACGTCCTGACTTTC | CASTLVGPGANVLTF
NA | TRBJ2-7 | TRBD1 | TRBV11-3 | TGTGCCAGCAGCCACCGGGACAGGTTCTACGAGCAGTACTTC | CASSHRDRFYEQYF
NA | TRBJ2-7 | TRBD1 | TRBV18 | TGTGCCAGCTCCGCCCCCAAGGACAGGGTGAGCCACGAGCAGTACTTC | CASSAPKDRVSHEQYF
NA | TRBJ2-2 | TRBD2 | TRBV7-2 | TGTGCCAGCAGCCCAAGCGGGAGGAACACCGGGGAGCTGTTTTTT | CASSPSGRNTGELFF
NA | TRBJ2-1 | NA | TRBV7-9 | TGTGCCAGCAGCTTAGAGGGGATACGTCGCAATGAGCAGTTCTTC | CASSLEGIRRNEQFF
NA | TRBJ2-1 | NA | TRBV29-1 | TGCAGCGTTGAGTGGGGTAGCGGCCCTTACTACAATGAGCAGTTCTTC | CSVEWGSGPYYNEQFF
NA | TRBJ1-5 | TRBD1 | TRBV27 | TGTGCCAGCCGACAGGGAGTGGCCAATCAGCCCCAGCATTTT | CASRQGVANQPQHF
NA | TRBJ1-4 | NA | TRBV9 | TGTGCCAGCAGCGGGCAGGGTGAAAAACTGTTTTTT | CASSGQGEKLFF
NA | TRBJ2-5 | TRBD2 | TRBV25-1 | TGTGCCAGCAGTGACCCTAGACTAGCGGCGTACCAAGAGACCCAGTACTTC | CASSDPRLAAYQETQYF
NA | TRBJ1-5 | NA | TRBV28 | TGTGCCAGCAGTCCCCTCGGACAGCCCAATCAGCCCCAGCATTTT | CASSPLGQPNQPQHF
NA | TRBJ2-1 | TRBD1 | TRBV10-3 | TGTGCCATCACCGCGACAGGGGGGTCCTACAATGAGCAGTTCTTC | CAITATGGSYNEQFF
NA | TRBJ2-2 | NA | TRBV5-6 | TGTGCCAGCAGCTTGAGGGACCTCGCGAACACCGGGGAGCTGTTTTTT | CASSLRDLANTGELFF
NA | TRBJ1-2 | TRBD1 | TRBV4-1 | TGCGCCAGCAGCCAATCGACAGGGGCGAACTATGGCTACACCTTC | CASSQSTGANYGYTF
NA | TRBJ2-7 | NA | TRBV27 | TGTGCCAGCAGTTTAAGCCCATCCTACGAGCAGTACTTC | CASSLSPSYEQYF
NA | TRBJ1-4 | NA | TRBV7-9 | TGTGCCAGCAGCTTCACCCTGGGTTCGGCTAATGAAAAACTGTTTTTT | CASSFTLGSANEKLFF
NA | TRBJ2-2 | NA | TRBV5-8 | TGTGCCAGCAGCTTGGGGAGCACCGGGGAGCTGTTTTTT | CASSLGSTGELFF
NA | TRBJ1-5 | NA | TRBV7-9 | TGTGCCAGCAGCACTGACAGTCTAGTGGGTTATAGCAATCAGCCCCAGCATTTT | CASSTDSLVGYSNQPQHF
NA | TRBJ2-7 | TRBD1 | TRBV27 | TGTGCCAGCAGCTCGCCGGGACAGGGGGTCTACGAGCAGTACTTC | CASSSPGQGVYEQYF
NA | TRBJ2-7 | NA | TRBV11-3 | TGTGCCAGCAGCCAGTACCAGGGTTCCGAGCAGTACTTC | CASSQYQGSEQYF
NA | TRBJ2-1 | NA | TRBV7-2 | TGTGCCAGCAGCCGGGACGGGGCCAACTCCTACAATGAGCAGTTCTTC | CASSRDGANSYNEQFF
NA | TRBJ2-7 | NA | TRBV7-9 | TGTGCCAGCAGCTTAGCGCAGGGGCTAGTGGAGACCTACGAGCAGTACTTC | CASSLAQGLVETYEQYF
NA | TRBJ2-7 | NA | TRBV4-1 | TGCGCCAGCAGCCCCGGTCAGGCCTACGAGCAGTACTTC | CASSPGQAYEQYF
once | TRBJ2-1 | NA | TRBV2 | TGTGCCAGCAGTGAACTTCAGGGAAACAATGAGCAGTTCTTC | CASSELQGNNEQFF
NA | TRBJ1-5 | NA | TRBV6-6 | TGTGCCACAAATCTTGGAGGGGCCAGCCAGCCCCAGCATTTT | CATNLGGASQPQHF